This is a list of T cell receptor beta chains from one sample in a study of T-cell reconstitution after alpha-beta-depleted transplantation in children. TCRdb used MiXCR to reprocess the PCR reads, holding one entry per CDR3 protein. The sample holds 440,000 or so distinct CDR3 sequences, approximately 11% seen once. Material: PBMCs from the stem cell graft donor, obtained from the stem cell graft. The receptors stem from a human donor who donated a stem cell graft to a child with acute myeloid leukemia. Both conserved end residues are part of each CDR3. A D gene is named only where the DNA matches it firmly. The size of a clone is reported for some rows only, either as once, few or many, or as a class for expanded clones.

j_call | d_call | v_call | clone_size | cdr3_aa | cdr3_nt
TRBJ2-7 | . | TRBV5-1 | . | CASSLLVGPTYEQYF | TGCGCCAGCAGCTTGTTGGTTGGGCCTACCTACGAGCAGTACTTC
TRBJ2-4 | . | TRBV6-1 | few | CASSHRASKNIQYF | TGTGCCAGCAGTCATAGGGCGTCCAAAAACATTCAGTACTTC
TRBJ2-3 | TRBD1 | TRBV4-3 | few | CASSPRLIGTAVDTQYF | TGCGCCAGCAGCCCAAGACTTATCGGGACAGCGGTAGATACGCAGTATTTT
TRBJ2-1 | . | TRBV10-1 | . | CASGSGSRNEQFF | TGCGCCAGCGGGTCCGGGTCTCGGAATGAGCAGTTCTTC
TRBJ2-3 | TRBD1 | TRBV6-4 | many | CASSDGTGHTDTQYF | TGTGCCAGCAGTGACGGGACAGGGCACACAGATACGCAGTATTTT
TRBJ1-1 | . | TRBV12-3/TRBV12-4 | few | CASSFGHPGGEAFF | TGTGCCAGCAGTTTCGGACATCCGGGCGGCGAAGCTTTCTTT
TRBJ2-3 | TRBD2 | TRBV15 | many | CATSRDMGLAGSSTDTQYF | TGTGCCACCAGCAGGGATATGGGGCTAGCGGGTTCTAGCACAGATACGCAGTATTTT
TRBJ1-3 | TRBD1 | TRBV20-1 | few | CSASPSTDRGRGNTIYF | TGCAGTGCTAGCCCCTCTACAGACAGGGGGCGAGGAAACACCATATATTTT
TRBJ1-1 | TRBD1 | TRBV4-1 | few | CASSLPVQGARTEAFF | TGCGCCAGCAGTCTACCAGTACAGGGGGCGCGCACTGAAGCTTTCTTT
TRBJ2-3 | TRBD1 | TRBV5-1 | few | CASSLGDREPDTQYF | TGCGCCAGCAGCTTGGGGGACAGGGAGCCAGATACGCAGTATTTT
TRBJ1-1 | . | TRBV6-1 | few | CASLLPRGLSTEAFF | TGTGCCAGCCTCCTACCCCGGGGCCTATCCACTGAAGCTTTCTTT
TRBJ2-3 | TRBD2 | TRBV20-1 | . | CSARELAGGYTDTQYF | TGCAGTGCTAGAGAACTAGCGGGGGGGTACACAGATACGCAGTATTTT
TRBJ2-5 | . | TRBV12-3/TRBV12-4 | many | CASSWRGQETQYF | TGTGCCAGCAGTTGGAGGGGGCAAGAGACCCAGTACTTC
TRBJ2-3 | . | TRBV7-9 | many | CASSSPGRTSSTDTQYF | TGTGCCAGCAGCTCCCCGGGGAGGACGTCTAGCACAGATACGCAGTATTTT
TRBJ2-5 | . | TRBV7-3 | . | CASSATGSVDQETQYF | TGTGCCAGCAGCGCTACAGGGAGTGTTGACCAAGAGACCCAGTACTTC
TRBJ2-1 | TRBD1 | TRBV12-3/TRBV12-4 | . | CASSSRDRAYNEQFF | TGTGCCAGCAGTTCTCGGGACAGGGCCTACAATGAGCAGTTCTTC
TRBJ2-7 | . | TRBV20-1 | many | CSASAGNSYEQYF | TGCAGTGCTAGCGCGGGAAACTCCTACGAGCAGTACTTC
TRBJ2-1 | . | TRBV21-1 | . | CAGSKETLNEQFF | TGTGCCGGCAGCAAAGAGACCTTGAATGAGCAGTTCTTC
TRBJ2-3 | . | TRBV20-1 | . | CSAEAYAGATTSTDTQYF | TGCAGTGCAGAGGCATATGCCGGTGCGACAACTAGCACAGATACGCAGTATTTT